These T cell receptor beta chains were read from a single sample in a study of T cells in localized non-small cell lung cancer. The protocol was immunoSEQ multiplex PCR, while the TCRdb copy is restricted to in-frame clones and leaves out a portion. The sample has tens of thousands of clones; 90% are singletons. The sample was peripheral blood, taken before any cancer treatment. Receptors originate from a woman aged 40-70 years with stage I lung adenocarcinoma. Both conserved end residues are part of each CDR3. The order of the fields is D gene, V gene, J gene, CDR3 protein, CDR3 DNA. The D gene is left open where the match is weak.

-	TRBV30	TRBJ2-1	CAWSRNSYNEQFF	TGTGCCTGGAGTAGAAACTCTTACAATGAGCAGTTCTTC
TRBD2	TRBV11-2	TRBJ2-5	CASSQAGGPGTQYF	TGTGCCAGCAGCCAGGCGGGAGGGCCGGGGACCCAGTACTTC
TRBD2	TRBV11-2	TRBJ2-1	CASSLTSGYNEQFF	TGTGCCAGCAGCTTGACTAGCGGTTACAATGAGCAGTTCTTC
-	TRBV5-4	TRBJ2-7	CASSLGDTHYDQYF	TGTGCCAGCAGCTTGGGGGACACTCACTACGATCAGTACTTC
-	TRBV4-3	TRBJ2-1	CASSQDHRVTYNEQFF	TGCGCCAGCAGCCAAGATCACAGGGTAACTTACAATGAGCAGTTCTTC
-	TRBV11-2	TRBJ1-4	CASSLEAGPGEKLFF	TGTGCCAGCAGCTTAGAGGCAGGCCCGGGGGAAAAACTGTTTTTT
-	TRBV6-1	TRBJ2-7	CASSDLNTAYEQYF	TGTGCCAGCAGTGATTTGAACACCGCCTACGAGCAGTACTTC
TRBD2	TRBV6-6	TRBJ2-1	CASSYSGLAGGGEQFF	TGTGCCAGCAGTTACTCGGGACTAGCGGGAGGGGGTGAGCAGTTCTTC
TRBD1	TRBV30	TRBJ2-5	CAWTNRGRRQETQYF	TGTGCCTGGACAAACAGGGGGCGGAGGCAAGAGACCCAGTACTTC
TRBD1	TRBV4-3	TRBJ2-4	CASSQGLSGTALAKNIQYF	TGCGCCAGCAGCCAAGGGCTTTCCGGGACAGCACTAGCCAAAAACATTCAGTACTTC